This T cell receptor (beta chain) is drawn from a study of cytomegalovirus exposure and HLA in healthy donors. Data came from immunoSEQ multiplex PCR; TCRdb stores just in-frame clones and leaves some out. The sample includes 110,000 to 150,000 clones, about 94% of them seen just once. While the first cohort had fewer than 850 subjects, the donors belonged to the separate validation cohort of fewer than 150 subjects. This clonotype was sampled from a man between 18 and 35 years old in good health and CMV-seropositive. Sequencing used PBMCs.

CDR3 region: CASAGTGGNTGELFF. CDR3 coding DNA: TGTGCCAGCGCAGGGACAGGGGGCAACACCGGGGAGCTGTTTTTT. The chain combines TRBV13 with TRBJ2-2, with TRBD1 matching 12 bases. Germline CDR1 and CDR2: PRHDT and FYEKMQ (reference sequence). The CDR3 loop spans 15 amino acids. Trimming took 8 bases from V and 2 from J; bases not matched to a gene: 3.